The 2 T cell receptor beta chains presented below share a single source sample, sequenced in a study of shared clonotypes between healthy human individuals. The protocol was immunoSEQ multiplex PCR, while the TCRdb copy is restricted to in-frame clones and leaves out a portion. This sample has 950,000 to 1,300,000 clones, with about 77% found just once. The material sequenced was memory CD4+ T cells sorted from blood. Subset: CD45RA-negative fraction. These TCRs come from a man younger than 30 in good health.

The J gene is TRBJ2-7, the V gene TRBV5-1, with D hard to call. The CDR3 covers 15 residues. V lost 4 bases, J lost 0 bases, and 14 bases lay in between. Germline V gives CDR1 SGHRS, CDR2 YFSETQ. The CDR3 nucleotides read TGCGCCAGCAGCCCGGGTAACTCGAACTCCTACGAGCAGTACTTC. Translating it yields CASSPGNSNSYEQYF.

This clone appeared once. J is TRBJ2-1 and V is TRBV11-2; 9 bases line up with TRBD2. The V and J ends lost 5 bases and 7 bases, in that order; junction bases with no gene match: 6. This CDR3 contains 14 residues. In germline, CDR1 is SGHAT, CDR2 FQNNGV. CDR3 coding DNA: TGTGCCAGCAGCCCGACGGCGGGAGGGAATGAGCAGTTCTTC. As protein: CASSPTAGGNEQFF. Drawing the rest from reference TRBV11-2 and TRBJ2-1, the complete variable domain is EAGVAQSPRYKIIEKRQSVAFWCNPISGHATLYWYQQILGQGPKLLIQFQNNGVVDDSQLPKDRFSAERLKGVDSTLKIQPAKLEDSAVYLCASSPTAGGNEQFFGPGTRLTVL.